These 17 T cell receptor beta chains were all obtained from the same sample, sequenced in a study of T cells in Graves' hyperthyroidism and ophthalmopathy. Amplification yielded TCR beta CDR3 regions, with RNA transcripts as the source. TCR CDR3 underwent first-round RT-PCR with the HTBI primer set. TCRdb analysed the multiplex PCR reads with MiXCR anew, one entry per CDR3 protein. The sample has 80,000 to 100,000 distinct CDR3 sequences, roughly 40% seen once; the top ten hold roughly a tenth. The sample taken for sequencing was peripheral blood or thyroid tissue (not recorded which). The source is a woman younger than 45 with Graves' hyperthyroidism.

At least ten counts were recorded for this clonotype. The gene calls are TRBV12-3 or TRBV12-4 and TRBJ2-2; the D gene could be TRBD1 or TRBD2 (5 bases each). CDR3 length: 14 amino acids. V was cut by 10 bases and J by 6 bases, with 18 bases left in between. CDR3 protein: CATSGQVLAGELFF. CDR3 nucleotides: TGTGCCACCTCGGGGCAGGTTTTGGCCGGGGAGCTGTTTTTT.

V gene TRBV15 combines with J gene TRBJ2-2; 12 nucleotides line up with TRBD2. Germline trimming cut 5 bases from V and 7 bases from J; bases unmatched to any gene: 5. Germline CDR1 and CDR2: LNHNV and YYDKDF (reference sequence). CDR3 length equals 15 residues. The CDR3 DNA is TGTGCCACCAGCCTAGCGGGAGGGCCAGGCGGGGAGCTGTTTTTT. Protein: CATSLAGGPGGELFF.

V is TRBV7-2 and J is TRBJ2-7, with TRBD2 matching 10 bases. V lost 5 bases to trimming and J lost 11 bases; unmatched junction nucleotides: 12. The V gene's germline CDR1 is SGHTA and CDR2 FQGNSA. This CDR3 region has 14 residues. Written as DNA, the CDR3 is TGTGCCAGCAGCCAAGAGCCTAGCGGGAGTGGGAAGTACTTC. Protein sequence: CASSQEPSGSGKYF.

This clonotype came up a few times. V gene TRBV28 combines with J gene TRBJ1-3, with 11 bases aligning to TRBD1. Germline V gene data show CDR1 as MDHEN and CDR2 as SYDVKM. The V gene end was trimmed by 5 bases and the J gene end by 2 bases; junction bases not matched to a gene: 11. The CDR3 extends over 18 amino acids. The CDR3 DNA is TGTGCCAGCAGTCCCCTCCGGACAGGGGGCCTCGCTGGAAACACCATATATTTT. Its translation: CASSPLRTGGLAGNTIYF.

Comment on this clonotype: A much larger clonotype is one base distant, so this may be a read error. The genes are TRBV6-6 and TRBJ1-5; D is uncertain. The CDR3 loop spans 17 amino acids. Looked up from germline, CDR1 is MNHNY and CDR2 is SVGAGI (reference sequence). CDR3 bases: TGTGCCAGCAGTTACTCGATCAGTGGGTATAGCAATCGGCCCCAGCATTTT. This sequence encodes CASSYSISGYSNRPQHF.

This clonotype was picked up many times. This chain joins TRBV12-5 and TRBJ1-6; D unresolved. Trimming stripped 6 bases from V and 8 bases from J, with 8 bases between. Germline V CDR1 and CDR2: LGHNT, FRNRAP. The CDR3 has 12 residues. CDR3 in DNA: TGTGCTAGTGGCCTCGATGATTCACCCCTCCACTTT. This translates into CASGLDDSPLHF.

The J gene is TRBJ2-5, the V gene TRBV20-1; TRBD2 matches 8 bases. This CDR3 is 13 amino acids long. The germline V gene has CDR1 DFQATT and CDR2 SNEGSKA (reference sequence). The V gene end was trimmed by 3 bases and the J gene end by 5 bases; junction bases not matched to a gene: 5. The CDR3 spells CSASGRARETQYF. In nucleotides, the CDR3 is TGCAGTGCTAGCGGGAGGGCCCGGGAGACCCAGTACTTC.

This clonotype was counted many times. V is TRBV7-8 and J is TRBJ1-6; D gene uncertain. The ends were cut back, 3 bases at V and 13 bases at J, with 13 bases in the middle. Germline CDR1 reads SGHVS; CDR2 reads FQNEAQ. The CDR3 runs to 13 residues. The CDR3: CASSFSPEEPLHF. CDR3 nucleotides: TGTGCCAGCAGCTTCTCGCCCGAGGAGCCCCTCCACTTT. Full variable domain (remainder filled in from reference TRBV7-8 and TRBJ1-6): GAGVSQSPRYKVAKRGQDVALRCDPISGHVSLFWYQQALGQGPEFLTYFQNEAQLDKSGLPSDRFFAERPEGSVSTLKIQRTQQEDSAVYLCASSFSPEEPLHFGNGTRLTVT.

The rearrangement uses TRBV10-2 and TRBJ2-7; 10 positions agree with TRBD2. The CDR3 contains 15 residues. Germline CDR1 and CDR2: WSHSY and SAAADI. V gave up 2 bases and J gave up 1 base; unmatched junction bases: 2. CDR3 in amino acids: CASSETSGASYEQYF. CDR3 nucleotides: TGCGCCAGCAGTGAGACTAGCGGGGCTTCCTACGAGCAGTACTTC.

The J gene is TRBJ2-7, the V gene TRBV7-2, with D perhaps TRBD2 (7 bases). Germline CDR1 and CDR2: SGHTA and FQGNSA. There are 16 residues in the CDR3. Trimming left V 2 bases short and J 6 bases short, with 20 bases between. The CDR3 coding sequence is TGTGCCAGCAGCTTACTCCGACTAAGCGGGACACGCGAGCAGTACTTC. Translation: CASSLLRLSGTREQYF.

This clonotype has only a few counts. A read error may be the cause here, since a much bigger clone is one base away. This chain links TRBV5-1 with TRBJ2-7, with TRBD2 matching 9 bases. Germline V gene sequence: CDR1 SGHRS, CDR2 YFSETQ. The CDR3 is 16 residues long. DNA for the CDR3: TGCGCCAGCAGCCCCTCCATAGCGGGAGTTATCTACGAGCAGCACTTC. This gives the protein CASSPSIAGVIYEQHF.

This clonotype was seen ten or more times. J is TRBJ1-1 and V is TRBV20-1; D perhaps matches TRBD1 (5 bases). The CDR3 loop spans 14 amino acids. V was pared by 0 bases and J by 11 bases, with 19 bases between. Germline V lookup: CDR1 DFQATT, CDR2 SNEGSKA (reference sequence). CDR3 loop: CSARDLAGTEWAFF. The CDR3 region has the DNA TGCAGTGCTAGAGATCTCGCAGGGACGGAGTGGGCTTTCTTT.

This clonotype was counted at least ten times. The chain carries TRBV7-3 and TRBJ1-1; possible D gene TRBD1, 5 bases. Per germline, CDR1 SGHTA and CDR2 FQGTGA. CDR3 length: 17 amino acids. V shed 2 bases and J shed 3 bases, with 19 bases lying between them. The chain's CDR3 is CASSLFPLQGADTEAFF. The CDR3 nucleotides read TGTGCCAGCAGCTTATTTCCCCTCCAGGGTGCCGACACTGAAGCTTTCTTT. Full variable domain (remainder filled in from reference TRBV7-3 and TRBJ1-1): GAGVSQTPSNKVTEKGKYVELRCDPISGHTALYWYRQSLGQGPEFLIYFQGTGAADDSGLPNDRFFAVRPEGSVSTLKIQRTERGDSAVYLCASSLFPLQGADTEAFFGQGTRLTVV.

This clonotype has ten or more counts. The CDR3 nucleotides read TGTGCCAGCAGTACGGGGACTAGATCAGAGACCCAGTACTTC. Translation gives CASSTGTRSETQYF. This rearrangement joins TRBV6-5 to TRBJ2-5; 8 bases line up with TRBD2. The CDR3 spans 14 residues. Germline V gene data show CDR1 as MNHEY and CDR2 as SVGAGI. J was trimmed by 4 bases and V by 5 bases; bases with no gene match: 6.

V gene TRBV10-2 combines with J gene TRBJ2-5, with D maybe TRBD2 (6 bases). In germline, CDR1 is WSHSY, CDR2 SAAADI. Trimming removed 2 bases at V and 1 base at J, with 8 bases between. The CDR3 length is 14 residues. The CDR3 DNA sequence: TGCGCCAGCAGTGAGACTAGCACCCAAGAGACCCAGTACTTC. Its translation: CASSETSTQETQYF.

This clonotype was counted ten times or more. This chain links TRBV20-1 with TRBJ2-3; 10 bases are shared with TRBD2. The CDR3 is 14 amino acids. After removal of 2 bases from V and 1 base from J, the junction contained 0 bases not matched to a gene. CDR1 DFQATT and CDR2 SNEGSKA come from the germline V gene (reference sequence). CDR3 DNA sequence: TGCAGTGCTAGACTAGCGGGAGGCACAGATACGCAGTATTTT. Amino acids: CSARLAGGTDTQYF.

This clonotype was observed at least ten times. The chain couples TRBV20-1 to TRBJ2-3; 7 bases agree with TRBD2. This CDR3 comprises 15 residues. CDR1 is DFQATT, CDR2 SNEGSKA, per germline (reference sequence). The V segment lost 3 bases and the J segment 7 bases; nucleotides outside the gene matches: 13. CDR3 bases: TGCAGTGCTAGGATGTTAGTAGCGGGTACTAATACGCAGTATTTT. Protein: CSARMLVAGTNTQYF.